This T cell receptor (beta chain) was obtained from a study of blood T cell repertoires in COVID-19. Background on the study: Acute-phase and convalescent COVID-19 samples originated in the United States, Italy and Spain. In each case, the material was cDNA or gDNA derived from T cells, B-cell-depleted T cells, or PBMCs.

Profiling relied on immunoSEQ multiplex PCR, and the TCRdb table lists in-frame clones only, not all of them. The sample yields 250,000 or so clones, roughly nine tenths seen once. There are 14 residues in the CDR3. Trimming stripped 2 bases from V and 2 bases from J, with 9 bases between. The germline CDR1 and CDR2 sequences are SGHRS and YFSETQ. Clinical histories supplied by participants themselves formed the basis of cohort assignment. This receptor was obtained from a human donor in a cohort exposed to, infected with or recovered from COVID-19 (not recorded which). The donor label of this sample is uncertain. Sequencing was performed on PBMCs or T cells enriched from blood (not recorded which). J is TRBJ2-3 and V is TRBV5-1; D is possibly TRBD2 (5 bases). This chain's CDR3 is CASSFSRDTDTQYF. The CDR3 region has the DNA TGCGCCAGCAGCTTCAGCCGGGACACAGATACGCAGTATTTT.